These T cell receptor beta chains were read from a single sample in a study of PD-L1 blockade in urothelial cancer. The assay was immunoSEQ multiplex PCR, and TCRdb's table has in-frame clones only and misses some. The sample holds about 51,000 clones, around nine tenths seen once. The material was PBMCs, obtained around atezolizumab (anti-PD-L1) treatment. These receptors were collected from a man aged 55 to 69 with urothelial cancer. Both conserved end residues are part of each CDR3. A D gene is named only where the DNA matches it firmly. A row's size may be missing; if present it is once, few, many or a size class.

size: .
J: TRBJ2-7
V: TRBV20-1
D: .
CDR3: CSARRDYEQYF
DNA: TGCAGTGCTCGCAGGGACTACGAGCAGTACTTC

size: .
J: TRBJ2-3
V: TRBV7-8
D: TRBD2
CDR3: CASSNSGGRADTQYF
DNA: TGTGCCAGCAGCAACAGCGGAGGGAGGGCAGATACGCAGTATTTT

size: .
J: TRBJ2-5
V: TRBV5-6
D: .
CDR3: CASSWGLGTETQYF
DNA: TGTGCCAGCAGCTGGGGACTCGGTACAGAGACCCAGTACTTC

size: few
J: TRBJ2-7
V: TRBV7-8
D: TRBD2
CDR3: CATLQRRESGEQYF
DNA: TGTGCCACACTCCAGAGGCGGGAGTCCGGCGAGCAGTACTTC

size: .
J: TRBJ1-2
V: TRBV27
D: .
CDR3: CASSLSVVAGDGYTF
DNA: TGTGCCAGCAGTTTATCAGTCGTGGCAGGGGATGGCTACACCTTC

size: .
J: TRBJ1-5
V: TRBV30
D: .
CDR3: CAWSGGVNNQPQHF
DNA: TGTGCCTGGAGTGGTGGAGTAAATAATCAGCCCCAGCATTTT

size: .
J: TRBJ1-2
V: TRBV9
D: .
CDR3: CASSVRGNYGYTF
DNA: TGTGCCAGCAGCGTAAGGGGGAACTATGGCTACACCTTC

size: .
J: TRBJ2-5
V: TRBV4-1
D: TRBD1
CDR3: CASSLDGQVQETQYF
DNA: TGCGCCAGCAGCCTGGACGGACAGGTCCAAGAGACCCAGTACTTC

size: once
J: TRBJ2-5
V: TRBV7-9
D: .
CDR3: CASSLATGQETQYF
DNA: TGTGCCAGCAGCTTAGCGACAGGCCAAGAGACCCAGTACTTC

size: .
J: TRBJ2-4
V: TRBV19
D: TRBD1
CDR3: CASSEGRGRRDIQYF
DNA: TGTGCCAGTAGTGAGGGCAGGGGGCGCAGGGACATTCAGTACTTC

size: .
J: TRBJ2-3
V: TRBV9
D: TRBD1
CDR3: CASSARQGAQTDTQYF
DNA: TGTGCCAGCAGCGCCCGACAGGGGGCGCAGACAGATACGCAGTATTTT

size: .
J: TRBJ2-5
V: TRBV11-2
D: TRBD2
CDR3: CASRKGWRERGWETQYF
DNA: TGTGCCAGCAGAAAAGGGTGGCGGGAGAGGGGTTGGGAGACCCAGTACTTC

size: .
J: TRBJ2-1
V: TRBV30
D: TRBD2
CDR3: CAWSVRSGLVYNEQFF
DNA: TGTGCCTGGAGTGTACGGTCGGGACTAGTCTACAATGAGCAGTTCTTC

size: .
J: TRBJ1-5
V: TRBV7-9
D: .
CDR3: CASSLEGPRQPQHF
DNA: TGTGCCAGCAGCTTAGAGGGGCCGCGTCAGCCCCAGCATTTT

size: .
J: TRBJ1-1
V: TRBV4-3
D: TRBD1
CDR3: CASSQETGGMNTEAFF
DNA: TGCGCCAGCAGCCAGGAAACAGGGGGTATGAACACTGAAGCTTTCTTT

size: .
J: TRBJ1-4
V: TRBV15
D: .
CDR3: CATSRGGVGREKLFF
DNA: TGTGCCACCAGCAGGGGGGGGGTAGGTCGGGAAAAACTGTTTTTT

size: .
J: TRBJ1-2
V: TRBV6-5
D: TRBD1
CDR3: CASSSSGTGPYGYTF
DNA: TGTGCCAGCAGTTCCTCCGGGACAGGGCCATATGGCTACACCTTC

size: .
J: TRBJ1-2
V: TRBV30
D: .
CDR3: CAWTGGVDGYTF
DNA: TGTGCCTGGACGGGGGGGGTTGATGGCTACACCTTC

size: .
J: TRBJ1-5
V: TRBV30
D: .
CDR3: CAWSVGAYGNQPQHF
DNA: TGTGCCTGGAGTGTAGGGGCGTACGGCAATCAGCCCCAGCATTTT

size: .
J: TRBJ1-1
V: TRBV2
D: .
CDR3: CASSEGGQGWYTEAFF
DNA: TGTGCCAGCAGTGAAGGGGGGCAAGGGTGGTACACTGAAGCTTTCTTT

size: .
J: TRBJ2-7
V: TRBV5-1
D: TRBD1
CDR3: CASSSDRYYEQYF
DNA: TGCGCCAGCAGCTCGGACAGGTACTACGAGCAGTACTTC

size: few
J: TRBJ2-7
V: TRBV19
D: TRBD2
CDR3: CASGSSGSSYEQYF
DNA: TGTGCCAGTGGCTCTAGCGGGAGTAGCTACGAGCAGTACTTC

size: .
J: TRBJ2-7
V: TRBV5-1
D: TRBD2
CDR3: CASSLAPGLATYEQYF
DNA: TGCGCCAGCAGCTTGGCCCCGGGACTAGCAACCTACGAGCAGTACTTC

size: .
J: TRBJ1-1
V: TRBV19
D: .
CDR3: CASSLYPIPRNTEAFF
DNA: TGTGCCAGTAGCCTTTACCCTATTCCTAGGAACACTGAAGCTTTCTTT

size: once
J: TRBJ1-2
V: TRBV28
D: TRBD1
CDR3: CASSVPGQGGNYGYTF
DNA: TGTGCCAGCAGTGTCCCAGGACAGGGGGGGAACTATGGCTACACCTTC

size: .
J: TRBJ1-2
V: TRBV28
D: .
CDR3: CASKRVNYGYTF
DNA: TGTGCCAGCAAGAGGGTTAACTATGGCTACACCTTC

size: .
J: TRBJ2-3
V: TRBV7-2
D: .
CDR3: CASSLAGRGDTQYF
DNA: TGTGCCAGCAGCTTAGCTGGGAGGGGGGATACGCAGTATTTT

size: .
J: TRBJ2-7
V: TRBV7-2
D: .
CDR3: CASSSGLVYEQYF
DNA: TGTGCCAGCAGCTCGGGACTGGTATACGAGCAGTACTTC

size: .
J: TRBJ2-1
V: TRBV7-9
D: .
CDR3: CASSLENRAHEQFF
DNA: TGTGCCAGCAGCTTAGAGAACAGGGCCCATGAGCAGTTCTTC

size: .
J: TRBJ2-5
V: TRBV5-5
D: TRBD1
CDR3: CASRIGTGQETQYF
DNA: TGTGCCAGCAGGATCGGGACAGGTCAAGAGACCCAGTACTTC

size: .
J: TRBJ2-7
V: TRBV18
D: .
CDR3: CASSSGSYYEQYF
DNA: TGTGCCAGCTCATCCGGGTCCTACTACGAGCAGTACTTC

size: .
J: TRBJ1-1
V: TRBV7-2
D: TRBD1
CDR3: CASRGQQNTEAFF
DNA: TGTGCCAGCAGGGGACAGCAGAACACTGAAGCTTTCTTT

size: .
J: TRBJ1-6
V: TRBV6-5
D: TRBD1
CDR3: CASSSGTDNSPLHF
DNA: TGTGCCAGCAGTTCCGGGACAGATAATTCACCCCTCCACTTT

size: .
J: TRBJ2-3
V: TRBV2
D: TRBD1
CDR3: CASRQGAFGSDTQYF
DNA: TGTGCCAGCAGGCAGGGGGCGTTCGGGTCAGATACGCAGTATTTT

size: few
J: TRBJ2-7
V: TRBV7-9
D: .
CDR3: CASSLQGGEQYF
DNA: TGTGCCAGCAGCTTACAGGGGGGTGAGCAGTACTTC

size: .
J: TRBJ1-2
V: TRBV2
D: TRBD1
CDR3: CASSEAGTGGARYGYTF
DNA: TGTGCCAGCAGTGAAGCAGGGACAGGGGGCGCGCGCTATGGCTACACCTTC

size: .
J: TRBJ2-1
V: TRBV9
D: TRBD2
CDR3: CASSVAVGTSGINEQFF
DNA: TGTGCCAGCAGCGTAGCCGTCGGGACTAGCGGCATAAATGAGCAGTTCTTC

size: .
J: TRBJ1-6
V: TRBV6-1
D: .
CDR3: CASSELPSQYNSPLHF
DNA: TGTGCCAGCAGTGAACTTCCATCCCAGTATAATTCACCCCTCCACTTT

size: .
J: TRBJ2-1
V: TRBV10-1
D: .
CDR3: CASSESIAGSGNEQFF
DNA: TGCGCCAGCAGTGAGTCGATAGCCGGGAGCGGCAATGAGCAGTTCTTC

size: .
J: TRBJ1-1
V: TRBV19
D: TRBD1
CDR3: CASSIRGGTGNTEAFF
DNA: TGTGCCAGTAGTATCAGAGGCGGGACAGGGAACACTGAAGCTTTCTTT

size: .
J: TRBJ2-7
V: TRBV7-2
D: TRBD1
CDR3: CASSLGAGGSYEQYF
DNA: TGTGCCAGCAGCTTAGGGGCAGGGGGCTCCTACGAGCAGTACTTC

size: .
J: TRBJ1-5
V: TRBV2
D: TRBD1
CDR3: CASSFRQGSNQPQHF
DNA: TGTGCCAGCAGTTTTAGACAGGGTAGCAATCAGCCCCAGCATTTT

size: .
J: TRBJ2-4
V: TRBV7-9
D: .
CDR3: CASSPGTPHNGYF
DNA: TGTGCCAGCAGCCCCGGGACACCTCACAATGGGTACTTC

size: .
J: TRBJ2-5
V: TRBV4-2
D: .
CDR3: CASSQFLETGETQYF
DNA: TGTGCCAGCAGCCAGTTCTTGGAGACGGGGGAGACCCAGTACTTC

size: .
J: TRBJ2-7
V: TRBV4-3
D: TRBD1
CDR3: CASSQDTGQGYEQYF
DNA: TGCGCCAGCAGCCAAGATACAGGACAGGGCTACGAGCAGTACTTC

size: once
J: TRBJ2-5
V: TRBV15
D: .
CDR3: CATSRDGSSAQETQYF
DNA: TGTGCCACCAGCAGAGATGGGAGCAGCGCACAAGAGACCCAGTACTTC

size: .
J: TRBJ1-1
V: TRBV21-1
D: .
CDR3: CASSKRETLPGQGLPEAFF
DNA: TGTGCCAGCAGCAAACGGGAAACCCTCCCGGGACAGGGCTTGCCTGAAGCTTTCTTT

size: .
J: TRBJ2-6
V: TRBV2
D: .
CDR3: CASSSSGANVLTF
DNA: TGTGCCAGCAGCAGCTCTGGGGCCAACGTCCTGACTTTC

size: .
J: TRBJ1-1
V: TRBV7-8
D: .
CDR3: CASSFPTSVKTEAFF
DNA: TGTGCCAGCAGCTTCCCGACATCGGTTAAGACTGAAGCTTTCTTT

size: once
J: TRBJ2-1
V: TRBV2
D: TRBD2
CDR3: CASSEVAGLLSEQFF
DNA: TGTGCCAGCAGTGAAGTAGCGGGCCTTCTGTCGGAGCAGTTCTTC

size: once
J: TRBJ1-2
V: TRBV2
D: TRBD1
CDR3: CASGQGDYGYTF
DNA: TGTGCCAGTGGACAGGGAGACTATGGCTACACCTTC

size: .
J: TRBJ2-3
V: TRBV5-6
D: .
CDR3: CASSPTGSTDTQYF
DNA: TGTGCCAGCAGCCCGACAGGTAGCACAGATACGCAGTATTTT

size: .
J: TRBJ2-7
V: TRBV19
D: TRBD1
CDR3: CASSDRVDYEQYF
DNA: TGTGCCAGTAGTGACAGGGTTGACTACGAGCAGTACTTC